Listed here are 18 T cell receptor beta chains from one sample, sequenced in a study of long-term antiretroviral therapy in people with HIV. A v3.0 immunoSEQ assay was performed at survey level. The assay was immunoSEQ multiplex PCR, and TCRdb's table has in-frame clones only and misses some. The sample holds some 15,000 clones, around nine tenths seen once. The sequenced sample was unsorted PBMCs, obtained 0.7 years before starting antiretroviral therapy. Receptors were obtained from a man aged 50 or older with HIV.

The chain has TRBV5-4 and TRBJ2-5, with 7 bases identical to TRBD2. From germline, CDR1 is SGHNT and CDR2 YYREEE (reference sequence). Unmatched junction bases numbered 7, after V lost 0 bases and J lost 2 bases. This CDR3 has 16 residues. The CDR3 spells CASSLAPSGGQETQYF. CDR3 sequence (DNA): TGTGCCAGCAGCTTGGCGCCTAGCGGAGGTCAAGAGACCCAGTACTTC. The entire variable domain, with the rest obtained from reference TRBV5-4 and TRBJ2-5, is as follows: ETGVTQSPTHLIKTRGQQVTLRCSSQSGHNTVSWYQQALGQGPQFIFQYYREEENGRGNFPPRFSGLQFPNYSSELNVNALELDDSALYLCASSLAPSGGQETQYFGPGTRLLVL.

CDR3 DNA sequence: TGCGCCAGCACCCCACTGGCGGGGACCTACAATGAGCAGTTCTTC. Encoded protein: CASTPLAGTYNEQFF. V is TRBV5-1 and J is TRBJ2-1; D is perhaps TRBD2 (6 bases). The CDR3 covers 15 residues. CDR1 and CDR2 (germline): SGHRS, YFSETQ. Deletions cut 6 bases from V and 2 bases from J, with 15 bases between.

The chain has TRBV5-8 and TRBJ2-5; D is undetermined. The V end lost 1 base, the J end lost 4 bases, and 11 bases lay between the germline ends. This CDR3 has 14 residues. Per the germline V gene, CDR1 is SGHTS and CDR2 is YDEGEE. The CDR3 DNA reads TGTGCCAGCAGCTTGCAAGGATACGGAGAGACCCAGTACTTC. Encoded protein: CASSLQGYGETQYF.

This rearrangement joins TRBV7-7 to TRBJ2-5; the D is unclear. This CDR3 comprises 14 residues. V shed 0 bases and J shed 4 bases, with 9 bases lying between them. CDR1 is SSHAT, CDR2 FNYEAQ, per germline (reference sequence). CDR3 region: CASSLASVGETQYF. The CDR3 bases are TGTGCCAGCAGCTTAGCGAGTGTGGGAGAGACCCAGTACTTC.

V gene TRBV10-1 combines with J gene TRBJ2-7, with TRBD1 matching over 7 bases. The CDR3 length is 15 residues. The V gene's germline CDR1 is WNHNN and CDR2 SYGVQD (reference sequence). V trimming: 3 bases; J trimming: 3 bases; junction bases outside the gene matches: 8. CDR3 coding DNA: TGCGCCAGCAGTGATTCGAGGACAGGCGTCTACGAGCAGTACTTC. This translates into CASSDSRTGVYEQYF.

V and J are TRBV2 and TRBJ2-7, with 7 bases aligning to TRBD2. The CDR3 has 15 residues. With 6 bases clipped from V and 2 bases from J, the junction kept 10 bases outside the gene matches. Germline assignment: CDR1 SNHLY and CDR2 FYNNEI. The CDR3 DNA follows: TGTGCCAGCAGGAAAGTAGCTAGCGGCCCCTACGAGCAGTACTTC. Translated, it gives CASRKVASGPYEQYF.

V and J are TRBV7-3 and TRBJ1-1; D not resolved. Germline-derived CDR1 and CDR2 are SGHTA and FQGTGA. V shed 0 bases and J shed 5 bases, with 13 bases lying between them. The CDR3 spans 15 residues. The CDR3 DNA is TGTGCCAGCAGCTTAACAGGCACCCCGTGGACTGAAGCTTTCTTT. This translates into CASSLTGTPWTEAFF.

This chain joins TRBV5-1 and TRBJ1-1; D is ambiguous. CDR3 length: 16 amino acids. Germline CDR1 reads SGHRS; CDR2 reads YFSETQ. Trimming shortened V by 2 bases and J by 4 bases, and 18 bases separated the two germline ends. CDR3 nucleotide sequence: TGCGCCAGCAGCTTAAGTCGCGCGGGTGGGGTCACTGAAGCTTTCTTT. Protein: CASSLSRAGGVTEAFF. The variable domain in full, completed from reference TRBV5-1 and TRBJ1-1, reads KAGVTQTPRYLIKTRGQQVTLSCSPISGHRSVSWYQQTPGQGLQFLFEYFSETQRNKGNFPGRFSGRQFSNSRSEMNVSTLELGDSALYLCASSLSRAGGVTEAFFGQGTRLTVV.

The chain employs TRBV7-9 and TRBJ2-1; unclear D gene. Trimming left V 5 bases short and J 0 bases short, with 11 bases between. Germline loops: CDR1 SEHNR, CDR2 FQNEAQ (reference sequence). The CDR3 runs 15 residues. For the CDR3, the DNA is TGTGCCAGCAGCCGACTCTCGAGCTCCTACAATGAGCAGTTCTTC. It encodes CASSRLSSSYNEQFF.

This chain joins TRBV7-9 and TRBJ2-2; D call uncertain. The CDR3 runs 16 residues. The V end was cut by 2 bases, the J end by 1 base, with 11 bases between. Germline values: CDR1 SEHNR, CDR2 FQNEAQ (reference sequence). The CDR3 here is CASSLNRVLNTGELFF. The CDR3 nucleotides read TGTGCCAGCAGCTTAAACCGGGTGTTGAACACCGGGGAGCTGTTTTTT.

CDR3 in DNA: TGTGCCAGCAGCTTAAACGGGGACAGGGGGAACGAGCAGTACTTC. Encoded protein: CASSLNGDRGNEQYF. The chain uses TRBV5-5 and TRBJ2-7; 11 positions agree with TRBD1. Trimming removed 2 bases from V and 5 bases from J; junction bases left unmatched: 6. The CDR3 has 15 residues. CDR1 SGHKS and CDR2 YYEKEE come from the germline V gene (reference sequence).

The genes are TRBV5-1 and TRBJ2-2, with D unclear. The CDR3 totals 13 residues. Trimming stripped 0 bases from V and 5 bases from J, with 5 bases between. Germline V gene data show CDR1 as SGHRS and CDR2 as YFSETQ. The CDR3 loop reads CASSLEGTGELFF. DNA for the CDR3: TGCGCCAGCAGCTTGGAGGGAACCGGGGAGCTGTTTTTT. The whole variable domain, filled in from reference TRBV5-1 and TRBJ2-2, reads KAGVTQTPRYLIKTRGQQVTLSCSPISGHRSVSWYQQTPGQGLQFLFEYFSETQRNKGNFPGRFSGRQFSNSRSEMNVSTLELGDSALYLCASSLEGTGELFFGEGSRLTVL.

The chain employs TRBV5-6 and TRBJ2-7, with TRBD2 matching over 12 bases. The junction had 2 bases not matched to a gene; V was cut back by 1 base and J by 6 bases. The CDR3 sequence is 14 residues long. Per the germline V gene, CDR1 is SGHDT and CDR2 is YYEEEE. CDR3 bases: TGTGCCAGCAGCTTGATGGGACTAGCGGGCGAGCAGTACTTC. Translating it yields CASSLMGLAGEQYF.

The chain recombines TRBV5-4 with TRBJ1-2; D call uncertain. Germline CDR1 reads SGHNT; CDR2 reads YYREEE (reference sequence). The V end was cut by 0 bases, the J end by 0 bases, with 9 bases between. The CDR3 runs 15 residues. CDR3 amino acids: CASSLVQRTNYGYTF. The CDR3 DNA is TGTGCCAGCAGCTTGGTACAGCGGACTAACTATGGCTACACCTTC.

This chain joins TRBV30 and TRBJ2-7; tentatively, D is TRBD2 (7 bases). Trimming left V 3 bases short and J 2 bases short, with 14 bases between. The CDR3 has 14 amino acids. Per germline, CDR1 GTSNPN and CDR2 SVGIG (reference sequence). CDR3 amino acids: CAWRGGGPPYEQYF. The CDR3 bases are TGTGCCTGGAGAGGGGGAGGGCCCCCCTACGAGCAGTACTTC.

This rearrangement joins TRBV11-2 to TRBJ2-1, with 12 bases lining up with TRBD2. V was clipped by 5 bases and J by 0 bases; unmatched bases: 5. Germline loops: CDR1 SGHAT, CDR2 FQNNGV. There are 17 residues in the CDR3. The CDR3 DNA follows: TGTGCCAGCAGCCGTACACTAGCGGGGGGCTCCTACAATGAGCAGTTCTTC. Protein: CASSRTLAGGSYNEQFF.

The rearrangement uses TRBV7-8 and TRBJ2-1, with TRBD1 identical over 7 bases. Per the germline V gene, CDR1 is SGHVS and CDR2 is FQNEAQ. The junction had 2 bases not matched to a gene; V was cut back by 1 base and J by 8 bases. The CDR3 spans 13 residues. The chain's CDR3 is CASSLGQGHEQFF. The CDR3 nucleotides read TGTGCCAGCAGCTTAGGACAGGGACATGAGCAGTTCTTC.

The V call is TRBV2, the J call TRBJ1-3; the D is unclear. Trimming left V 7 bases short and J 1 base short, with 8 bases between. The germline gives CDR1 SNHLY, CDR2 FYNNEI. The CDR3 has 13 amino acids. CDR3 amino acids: CASKRESGNTIYF. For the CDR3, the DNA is TGTGCCAGCAAAAGGGAATCTGGAAACACCATATATTTT.